The 8 T cell receptor beta chains below all came from one sample that was sequenced in a study of T-cell memory formation after mild COVID-19. MiXCR, run by TCRdb on the 5' RACE reads, gives a single entry per CDR3 protein. This table has a few hundred thousand distinct CDR3 sequences, 7% to 10% appearing once. Sequencing was performed on PBMCs or a T cell subset sorted from them (not recorded which). The origin of the receptors is a man aged 18 to 35 who had mild COVID-19 (a few samples of this study predate the infection). Cell type and time point are not known.

CDR3: CASSYITGNQPQHF. Written as DNA, the CDR3 is TGTGCCAGCAGTTACATTACAGGCAATCAGCCCCAGCATTTT. V and J are TRBV6-6 and TRBJ1-5; D is undetermined. CDR3 size: 14 residues. Germline-derived CDR1 and CDR2 are MNHNY and SVGAGI (reference sequence). Trimming cost V 2 bases and J 2 bases, with 7 bases left between them.

In its sample, this clonotype was seen many times. The chain uses TRBV6-1 and TRBJ2-7; possibly TRBD1 for D (6 bases). CDR3 length equals 13 residues. Germline V lookup: CDR1 MNHNS, CDR2 SASEGT. V lost 3 bases and J 5 bases, leaving 11 bases between the germline ends. CDR3 sequence reads: CASSDRGRDEQYV. CDR3 sequence (DNA): TGTGCCAGCAGTGACAGGGGCCGGGACGAGCAGTACGTC.

The V call is TRBV20-1, the J call TRBJ2-3, with D possibly called TRBD1 or TRBD2 (7 bases each). The CDR3 extends over 14 amino acids. Trimming took 3 bases from V and 5 from J, leaving 15 bases between them. Germline assignment: CDR1 DFQATT and CDR2 SNEGSKA (reference sequence). DNA of the CDR3: TGCAGTGCTAGGGGAGGGGGCCCTATAGATACGCAGTATTTT. Amino acids: CSARGGGPIDTQYF.

The rearrangement uses TRBV20-1 and TRBJ2-3; 7 positions match TRBD2. J lost 7 bases, V lost 3 bases, and 7 bases had no gene match. This CDR3 has 13 amino acids. Germline V gene lookup returns CDR1 DFQATT and CDR2 SNEGSKA (reference sequence). CDR3 coding DNA: TGCAGTGCTAGGGGGGGGAGCTCATATACGCAGTATTTT. Its protein product is CSARGGSSYTQYF.

This clonotype was observed a few times. The V gene is TRBV11-2, the J gene TRBJ2-1; unclear D gene. CDR3 length equals 15 residues. Germline CDR1 and CDR2: SGHAT and FQNNGV. The V end lost 8 bases, the J end lost 0 bases, and 14 bases lay between the germline ends. The CDR3 DNA is TGTGCCAGCCTGAGGTCCGGAAGCTCCTACAATGAGCAGTTCTTC. Translated, it gives CASLRSGSSYNEQFF.

This clonotype appeared a few times. This chain links TRBV7-3 with TRBJ2-1, with 10 nucleotides matching TRBD2. This CDR3 contains 17 residues. Trimming removed 4 bases from V and 4 bases from J; junction bases left unmatched: 10. Germline V gene lookup returns CDR1 SGHTA and CDR2 FQGTGA. CDR3 loop: CASSSDRTSGAYNEQFF. The DNA of the CDR3 is TGTGCCAGCAGCTCCGATCGAACTAGCGGGGCGTACAATGAGCAGTTCTTC.

This clonotype was counted only a few times. The chain employs TRBV5-1 and TRBJ2-3; 10 bases are a match to TRBD1. Germline CDR1 and CDR2: SGHRS and YFSETQ. This CDR3 contains 15 residues. With 3 bases clipped from V and 7 bases from J, the junction kept 8 bases outside the gene matches. The CDR3 nucleotides read TGCGCCAGCAGCTCGTCCGGGACAGGGGAGAATACGCAGTATTTT. Its translation: CASSSSGTGENTQYF.

The V and J genes are TRBV7-3 and TRBJ2-2; 8 bases are shared with TRBD1. There are 15 residues in the CDR3. Germline V lookup: CDR1 SGHTA, CDR2 FQGTGA. Germline trimming cut 2 bases from V and 6 bases from J; bases unmatched to any gene: 5. The CDR3 reads CASSLWNRGAGELFF. The CDR3 region has the DNA TGTGCCAGCAGCTTATGGAACAGGGGGGCCGGGGAGCTGTTTTTT.